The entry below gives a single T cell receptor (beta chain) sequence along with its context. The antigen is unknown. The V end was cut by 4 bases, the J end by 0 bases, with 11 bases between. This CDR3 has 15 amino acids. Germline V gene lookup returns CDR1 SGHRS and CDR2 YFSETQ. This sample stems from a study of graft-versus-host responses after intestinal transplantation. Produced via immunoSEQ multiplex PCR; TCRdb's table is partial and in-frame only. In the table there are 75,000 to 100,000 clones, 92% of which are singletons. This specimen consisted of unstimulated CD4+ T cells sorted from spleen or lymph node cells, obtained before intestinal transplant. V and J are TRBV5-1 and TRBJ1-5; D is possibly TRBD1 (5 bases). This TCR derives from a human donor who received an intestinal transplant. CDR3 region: CASSKETGSNQPQHF. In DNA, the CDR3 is TGCGCCAGCAGCAAGGAAACAGGTAGCAATCAGCCCCAGCATTTT.